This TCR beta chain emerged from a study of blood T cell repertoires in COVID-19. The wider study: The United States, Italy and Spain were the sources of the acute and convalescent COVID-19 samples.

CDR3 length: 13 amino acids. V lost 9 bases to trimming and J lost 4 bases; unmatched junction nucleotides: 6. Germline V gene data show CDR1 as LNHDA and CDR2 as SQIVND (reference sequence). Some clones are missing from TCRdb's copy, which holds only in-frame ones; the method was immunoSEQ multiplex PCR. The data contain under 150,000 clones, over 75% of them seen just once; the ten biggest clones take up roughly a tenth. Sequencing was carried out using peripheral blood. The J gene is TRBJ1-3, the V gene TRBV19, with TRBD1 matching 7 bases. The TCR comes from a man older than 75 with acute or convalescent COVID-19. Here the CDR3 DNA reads TGTGCCAGCTCCTCGGACAGGGGAAACACCATATATTTT. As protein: CASSSDRGNTIYF.